Each of the 25 T cell receptor beta chains below was sequenced from the same sample in a study of cytomegalovirus exposure and HLA in healthy donors (dated by TCRdb to 2016 to 2017). Library preparation used the immunoSEQ multiplex PCR assay. TCRdb mirrors the immuneACCESS table, restricted to in-frame sequences. Some clones are absent from its copies; in checked studies, under half trace to an unresolved V gene, and the reason for the others is unknown. The sample table records 150,000 to 170,000 clones; about 86% of these occur just once. The ten largest account for approximately 20% of the sample. Sequenced input: PBMCs. These receptor sequences come from a man aged 18 to 29 in good health and CMV-seropositive.

The chain has TRBV18 and TRBJ1-5; D not certain. The V and J ends lost 2 bases and 6 bases respectively, with 8 bases between them. Looked up from germline, CDR1 is KGHSH and CDR2 is LQKENI. The CDR3 has 13 residues. This chain's CDR3 is CASSPTASQPQHF. The CDR3 coding sequence is TGTGCCAGCTCACCAACAGCAAGTCAGCCCCAGCATTTT.

There are a few counts of this clone. V and J are TRBV18 and TRBJ2-3; 7 positions agree with TRBD1. CDR1 is KGHSH, CDR2 LQKENI, per germline. Germline trimming cut 10 bases from V and 1 base from J; bases unmatched to any gene: 5. The CDR3 is 13 residues long. The CDR3 DNA reads TGTGCCACCCAGGGGGTACGCACAGATACGCAGTATTTT. Its protein product is CATQGVRTDTQYF.

About this clone itself: The junction shows a germline mismatch at one end, possibly a read error. The genes are TRBV29-1 and TRBJ2-3; TRBD2 matches 8 bases. Germline CDR1 reads SQVTM; CDR2 reads ANQGSEA. The CDR3 has 11 residues. The chain's CDR3 is CSVEVRLAQLF. CDR3 sequence (DNA): TGCAGCGTTGAAGTAAGACTAGCGCAACTTTTT.

This chain links TRBV27 with TRBJ1-4, with D possibly matching TRBD1 (5 bases). Between the trimmed V and J ends, which lost 8 bases and 1 base, there was a span of 11 bases. Germline values: CDR1 MNHEY, CDR2 SMNVEV (reference sequence). This CDR3 is 14 amino acids long. The CDR3 coding sequence is TGTGCCAGCTCACGCGGGGGAACTAATGAAAAACTGTTTTTT. Translating gives CASSRGGTNEKLFF.

The chain recombines TRBV7-2 with TRBJ1-6; 7 bases agree with TRBD1. The CDR3 is 18 amino acids. Losses at the gene ends were 5 bases for V and 2 bases for J; bases not matched to a gene: 12. Per the germline V gene, CDR1 is SGHTA and CDR2 is FQGNSA. The CDR3 DNA reads TGTGCCAGCAGCCTGCGAGGTGTCGGACAGGCCTATAATTCACCCCTCCACTTT. Amino acid sequence: CASSLRGVGQAYNSPLHF. The full variable domain, with the rest looked up from reference TRBV7-2 and TRBJ1-6, is GAGVSQSPSNKVTEKGKDVELRCDPISGHTALYWYRQSLGQGLEFLIYFQGNSAPDKSGLPSDRFSAERTGGSVSTLTIQRTQQEDSAVYLCASSLRGVGQAYNSPLHFGNGTRLTVT.

The rearrangement uses TRBV5-6 and TRBJ1-5; D gene ambiguous. This CDR3 has 14 amino acids. V was trimmed by 1 base and J by 2 bases, leaving 7 bases between them. The germline gives CDR1 SGHDT, CDR2 YYEEEE. CDR3 loop: CASSLSLGNQPQHF. As DNA, the CDR3 is TGTGCCAGCAGCTTGTCCCTTGGCAATCAGCCCCAGCATTTT.

This sequence joins TRBV5-1 and TRBJ2-3; a weak D match, TRBD2 (5 bases). The V end lost 0 bases, the J end lost 6 bases, and 5 bases lay between the germline ends. The CDR3 extends over 12 amino acids. Germline CDR1 and CDR2: SGHRS and YFSETQ. CDR3: CASSLAGDTQYF. CDR3 in DNA: TGCGCCAGCAGCTTGGCGGGGGATACGCAGTATTTT.

The chain carries TRBV4-2 and TRBJ2-1; D is unresolved. CDR3 length: 14 residues. The V gene's germline CDR1 is LGHNA and CDR2 YNFKEQ. Trimming cost V 0 bases and J 10 bases, with 13 bases left between them. The CDR3 DNA sequence: TGTGCCAGCAGCCAAGAGAAAGCAGGCCCAGAGCAGTTCTTC. Translation gives CASSQEKAGPEQFF.

In this sample, this clone turned up once. This chain links TRBV27 with TRBJ1-5, with 8 bases that match TRBD1. The CDR3 runs to 16 residues. Per the germline V gene, CDR1 is MNHEY and CDR2 is SMNVEV (reference sequence). V lost 3 bases and J lost 1; bases outside the gene matches: 5. CDR3 in DNA: TGTGCCAGCAGTTTCCGGGGACAGGCGAGCAATCAGCCCCAGCATTTT. It is translated as CASSFRGQASNQPQHF.

The gene calls are TRBV6-5 and TRBJ2-7; D may be TRBD1 (5 bases). Trimming left V 7 bases short and J 5 bases short, with 18 bases between. The CDR3 contains 14 residues. Germline assignment: CDR1 MNHEY and CDR2 SVGAGI. The CDR3 DNA follows: TGTGCCAGCACCCTCCCCCAGGGTGGCAACGAGCAGTACTTC. Translated: CASTLPQGGNEQYF.

V usage is TRBV27 and J usage is TRBJ2-3; D remains unclear. Trimming left V 0 bases short and J 2 bases short, with 9 bases between. This CDR3 has 15 residues. CDR1 MNHEY and CDR2 SMNVEV come from the germline V gene (reference sequence). DNA for the CDR3: TGTGCCAGCAGTTTATCGGGCAGCTACACAGATACGCAGTATTTT. Encoded protein: CASSLSGSYTDTQYF.

The chain uses TRBV5-1 and TRBJ2-1; 10 bases are a match to TRBD1. With V trimmed by 4 bases and J by 2 bases, 3 bases remained unmatched. The CDR3 covers 15 residues. Germline-derived CDR1 and CDR2 are SGHRS and YFSETQ. DNA of the CDR3: TGCGCCAGCAGCCCGGGACAGGGGCCCTACAATGAGCAGTTCTTC. Translated: CASSPGQGPYNEQFF.

The chain employs TRBV4-2 and TRBJ2-7; maybe TRBD1 (6 bases). Germline-derived CDR1 and CDR2 are LGHNA and YNFKEQ. V lost 0 bases, J lost 2 bases, and 17 bases lay in between. The CDR3 totals 17 residues. For the CDR3, the DNA is TGTGCCAGCAGCCAAGATCCTGCTACAGGGACAACCTACGAGCAGTACTTC. Protein sequence: CASSQDPATGTTYEQYF.

The CDR3 DNA sequence: TGTGCCAGCAGGGGGGGTTCGGGACATACGCAGTATTTT. It translates to CASRGGSGHTQYF. The chain combines TRBV6-1 with TRBJ2-3, with TRBD2 as a possible D gene (6 bases). Germline CDR1 and CDR2: MNHNS and SASEGT. Trimming removed 6 bases at V and 7 bases at J, with 14 bases between. The CDR3 loop spans 13 amino acids.

This chain uses TRBV2 with TRBJ2-5; 9 bases map to TRBD2. The V segment lost 4 bases and the J segment 0 bases; nucleotides outside the gene matches: 12. The CDR3 extends over 18 amino acids. Germline-derived CDR1 and CDR2 are SNHLY and FYNNEI. CDR3 residues: CASSVSGGSIPYQETQYF. CDR3 DNA: TGTGCCAGCAGTGTTAGCGGGGGCTCTATACCCTACCAAGAGACCCAGTACTTC. The full variable domain, rest sourced from reference TRBV2 and TRBJ2-5, is EPEVTQTPSHQVTQMGQEVILRCVPISNHLYFYWYRQILGQKVEFLVSFYNNEISEKSEIFDDQFSVERPDGSNFTLKIRSTKLEDSAMYFCASSVSGGSIPYQETQYFGPGTRLLVL.

CDR3 sequence (DNA): TGTGCCAGCAGCCCGGGAGGGCCAGGGAACGAGCAGTACTTC. Translated, it gives CASSPGGPGNEQYF. The J gene is TRBJ2-7, the V gene TRBV4-2; 8 nucleotides line up with TRBD2. The germline V gene has CDR1 LGHNA and CDR2 YNFKEQ. The CDR3 totals 14 residues. Trimming cost V 4 bases and J 5 bases; bases outside gene matches: 7.

The V gene is TRBV6-4, the J gene TRBJ2-1, with TRBD2 identical over 11 bases. CDR1 and CDR2 (germline): MRHNA, SNTAGT. The CDR3 has 16 amino acids. Unmatched junction bases numbered 10, after V lost 6 bases and J lost 6 bases. In DNA, the CDR3 is TGTGCCAGCAGGGCTAGCGGGGGGATAGGGCCCAATGAGCAGTTCTTC. Amino acids: CASRASGGIGPNEQFF.

This clone was counted once. The CDR3 loop is CASSRGTGGYGYTF. Here the CDR3 DNA reads TGTGCCAGCAGCCGGGGGACAGGGGGCTATGGCTACACCTTC. The rearrangement uses TRBV7-2 and TRBJ1-2, with 11 bases identical to TRBD1. Germline V CDR1 and CDR2: SGHTA, FQGNSA. The CDR3 covers 14 residues. The ends lost 5 bases at V and 4 bases at J; junction bases unmatched: 3.

The rearrangement links TRBV19 to TRBJ1-3; 7 positions match TRBD1. The CDR3 runs 15 residues. The germline gives CDR1 LNHDA, CDR2 SQIVND (reference sequence). V was pared by 5 bases and J by 5 bases, with 9 bases of the junction left unmatched. The CDR3 DNA reads TGTGCCAGTAGTCAAGGGTACAGGGGACGAAACACCATATATTTT. Its protein is CASSQGYRGRNTIYF.

V usage is TRBV11-2 and J usage is TRBJ2-5, with 9 bases identical to TRBD1. The CDR3 runs to 15 residues. V lost 7 bases and J lost 6; bases outside the gene matches: 12. Germline CDR1 and CDR2: SGHAT and FQNNGV. The CDR3 sequence is CASTGTGTGTQTQYF. CDR3 coding DNA: TGTGCCAGCACCGGGACCGGGACAGGGACCCAGACCCAGTACTTC.

This chain links TRBV2 with TRBJ2-5; 11 bases line up with TRBD2. The CDR3 covers 15 residues. Per the germline V gene, CDR1 is SNHLY and CDR2 is FYNNEI. V was pared by 6 bases and J by 0 bases, with 3 bases of the junction left unmatched. For the CDR3, the DNA is TGTGCCAGCAGAGGGACTAGCGGAAACCAAGAGACCCAGTACTTC. As protein: CASRGTSGNQETQYF.

A few counts support this clone. The chain links TRBV14 to TRBJ1-6, with unresolved D. The length of the CDR3 is 14 residues. CDR1 is SGHDN and CDR2 is FVKESK in the germline V gene. The ends were cut back, 3 bases at V and 8 bases at J, with 11 bases in the middle. CDR3 sequence: CASSHRQWDSPLHF. In DNA form, the CDR3 reads TGTGCCAGCAGCCATAGACAATGGGATTCACCCCTCCACTTT. The full variable domain, its missing parts supplied by reference TRBV14 and TRBJ1-6, is EAGVTQFPSHSVIEKGQTVTLRCDPISGHDNLYWYRRVMGKEIKFLLHFVKESKQDESGMPNNRFLAERTGGTYSTLKVQPAELEDSGVYFCASSHRQWDSPLHFGNGTRLTVT.

This chain connects TRBV7-2 to TRBJ2-1, with TRBD2 identical over 7 bases. Unmatched junction bases numbered 12, after V lost 5 bases and J lost 8 bases. Looked up from germline, CDR1 is SGHTA and CDR2 is FQGNSA. The CDR3 contains 15 residues. The CDR3 bases are TGTGCCAGCAGCACCCAGGGAGGGGTAACGGATGAGCAGTTCTTC. Amino acid sequence: CASSTQGGVTDEQFF.

V gene TRBV5-1 combines with J gene TRBJ1-3; possible D gene TRBD1, 6 bases. This CDR3 contains 16 residues. The V gene's germline CDR1 is SGHRS and CDR2 YFSETQ. V gave up 0 bases and J gave up 3 bases, with 13 bases separating them. In nucleotides, the CDR3 is TGCGCCAGCAGCTTGGCCCCAGGGGCCTTTGGAAACACCATATATTTT. As protein: CASSLAPGAFGNTIYF. The variable domain in full, completed from reference TRBV5-1 and TRBJ1-3, reads KAGVTQTPRYLIKTRGQQVTLSCSPISGHRSVSWYQQTPGQGLQFLFEYFSETQRNKGNFPGRFSGRQFSNSRSEMNVSTLELGDSALYLCASSLAPGAFGNTIYFGEGSWLTVV.

V is TRBV5-1 and J is TRBJ2-5; 14 positions agree with TRBD2. The germline CDR1 and CDR2 sequences are SGHRS and YFSETQ. The length of the CDR3 is 19 residues. V trimming: 8 bases; J trimming: 8 bases; junction bases outside the gene matches: 23. CDR3 nucleotide sequence: TGCGCCAGAGAACACTCCGGGACTAGCGGGGGTTTTGCGGTTGGAACCCAGTACTTC. As protein: CAREHSGTSGGFAVGTQYF.